This T cell receptor beta chain was sequenced in a study of blood T cell repertoires in COVID-19. Study-wide background: Acute and convalescent COVID-19 specimens originated in the United States, Italy and Spain.

CDR3 length: 15 amino acids. After removal of 5 bases from V and 8 bases from J, the junction contained 8 bases not matched to a gene. CDR1 and CDR2 from the germline V gene are LNHDA and SQIVND (reference sequence). Generated by immunoSEQ multiplex PCR, the TCRdb table keeps only in-frame clones and is missing some. The top ten clones hold under 25% of a sample with tens of thousands of clones, 75% to 90% of them seen once. The sequenced sample was peripheral blood. The clonotype originates from a woman older than 75 with acute or convalescent COVID-19. The rearrangement joins TRBV19 to TRBJ2-1, with TRBD2 matching 11 bases. Here the CDR3 DNA reads TGTGCCAGTAGTTCGGTAGCGGGGGGGCCCTATGAGCAGTTCTTC. Residues: CASSSVAGGPYEQFF.